A single sample gave rise to the 20 T cell receptor beta chains below, sequenced in a study of blood T cell repertoires in COVID-19. Repertoires were generated with immunoSEQ multiplex PCR, while TCRdb's copy carries only in-frame clones and drops some. The sample contains roughly 200,000 clones, approximately 88% of which appear only once. Sequencing used peripheral blood. The source of these receptors is a woman aged 35 to 49 with COVID-19, enrolled during active disease.

The rearrangement links TRBV24-1 to TRBJ2-5, with 9 positions matching TRBD1. The CDR3 is made up of 15 amino acids. V lost 2 bases to trimming and J lost 4 bases; unmatched junction nucleotides: 4. Germline V lookup: CDR1 KGHDR, CDR2 SFDVKD. The CDR3 region is CATSDSGQGGETQYF. DNA for the CDR3: TGTGCCACCAGTGATTCGGGACAGGGAGGAGAGACCCAGTACTTC.

This sequence joins TRBV28 and TRBJ1-4; TRBD1 might be the D (6 bases). The CDR3 is made up of 14 amino acids. V lost 7 bases to trimming and J lost 4 bases, with 13 bases between them. Germline-derived CDR1 and CDR2 are MDHEN and SYDVKM. Written as DNA, the CDR3 is TGTGCCAGCACCGGAGGGGGGGGTAATGAAAAACTGTTTTTT. Its protein is CASTGGGGNEKLFF.

CDR3 sequence reads: CASSLWASGRPGEQYF. The CDR3, as DNA: TGTGCCAGCAGTTTATGGGCTAGCGGGAGGCCGGGGGAGCAGTACTTC. The chain is built from TRBV28 and TRBJ2-7; 11 bases are shared with TRBD2. This CDR3 is 16 amino acids long. V shed 0 bases and J 7 bases; nucleotides not matched to a gene: 8. In germline, CDR1 is MDHEN, CDR2 SYDVKM.

This rearrangement joins TRBV25-1 to TRBJ1-1; no clear D. Trimming took 4 bases from V and 0 from J, leaving 12 bases between them. The CDR3 runs 15 residues. Germline CDR1 is MGHDK and CDR2 is SYGVNS. CDR3 residues: CASSARTFMNTEAFF. CDR3 nucleotide sequence: TGTGCCAGCAGTGCAAGGACTTTTATGAACACTGAAGCTTTCTTT.

The V and J genes are TRBV28 and TRBJ2-1; TRBD2 matches at 13 bases. CDR1 and CDR2 from the germline V gene are MDHEN and SYDVKM. J gave up 7 bases and V 9 bases, and 6 bases lay outside the gene matches. This CDR3 has 14 amino acids. The CDR3 region is CASPGTSGTNEQFF. CDR3 sequence (DNA): TGTGCCAGTCCCGGGACTAGCGGGACTAATGAGCAGTTCTTC.

The chain uses TRBV2 and TRBJ2-1; 13 positions match TRBD2. V lost 4 bases to trimming and J lost 0 bases; unmatched junction nucleotides: 6. Germline CDR1 SNHLY, CDR2 FYNNEI. This CDR3 spans 18 amino acids. The CDR3 spells CASSGGLAGWSSYNEQFF. Written as DNA, the CDR3 is TGTGCCAGCAGTGGGGGACTAGCGGGGTGGAGCTCCTACAATGAGCAGTTCTTC.

V gene TRBV24-1 combines with J gene TRBJ2-3; tentatively, D is TRBD1 (7 bases). Germline assignment: CDR1 KGHDR and CDR2 SFDVKD. The V end lost 4 bases, the J end lost 4 bases, and 11 bases lay between the germline ends. The CDR3 covers 14 residues. CDR3 coding DNA: TGTGCCACCAGTGACCGCGGGACAGCAGATACGCAGTATTTT. Translation: CATSDRGTADTQYF.

The V gene is TRBV6-5, the J gene TRBJ2-4, with 8 bases identical to TRBD1. This CDR3 is 15 amino acids long. With 5 bases clipped from V and 3 bases from J, the junction kept 6 bases outside the gene matches. CDR1 is MNHEY, CDR2 SVGAGI, per germline. CDR3 nucleotide sequence: TGTGCCAGCAGTCCAGGGGGCTGGGACAAAAACATTCAGTACTTC. Encoded protein: CASSPGGWDKNIQYF.

This rearrangement joins TRBV19 to TRBJ1-2, with 8 positions matching TRBD1. This CDR3 region has 17 residues. Germline assignment: CDR1 LNHDA and CDR2 SQIVND (reference sequence). The V and J ends lost 4 bases and 7 bases, in that order; junction bases with no gene match: 17. Here the CDR3 reads CASSTTGTGGEIGGYTF. The CDR3 DNA follows: TGTGCCAGTAGTACGACCGGGACAGGAGGGGAAATTGGTGGCTACACCTTC. The whole variable domain, filled in from reference TRBV19 and TRBJ1-2, reads DGGITQSPKYLFRKEGQNVTLSCEQNLNHDAMYWYRQDPGQGLRLIYYSQIVNDFQKGDIAEGYSVSREKKESFPLTVTSAQKNPTAFYLCASSTTGTGGEIGGYTFGSGTRLTVV.

The V and J genes are TRBV5-6 and TRBJ1-2, with D possibly being TRBD1 (5 bases). The ends were cut back, 4 bases at V and 8 bases at J, with 21 bases in the middle. The V gene's germline CDR1 is SGHDT and CDR2 YYEEEE. The CDR3 consists of 15 residues. CDR3 sequence (DNA): TGTGCCAGCAGCCCATTGGACAAGGTGAAGGGGGGCTACACCTTC. Its translation: CASSPLDKVKGGYTF.

This chain joins TRBV5-1 and TRBJ2-3; D ambiguous. V was trimmed by 5 bases and J by 5 bases, leaving 9 bases between them. Germline CDR1 is SGHRS and CDR2 is YFSETQ. This CDR3 contains 12 residues. The CDR3 reads CASRSTGDTQYF. For the CDR3, the DNA is TGCGCCAGCAGGTCAACGGGAGATACGCAGTATTTT.

V is TRBV2 and J is TRBJ1-4, with D perhaps TRBD1 (6 bases). CDR1 is SNHLY and CDR2 is FYNNEI in the germline V gene. V was cut by 9 bases and J by 8 bases, with 25 bases left in between. This CDR3 contains 16 residues. The CDR3 reads CASLPALGTSIEKLFF. CDR3 in DNA: TGTGCCAGTCTACCCGCCTTGGGGACATCTATCGAAAAACTGTTTTTT. The whole variable domain, filled in from reference TRBV2 and TRBJ1-4, reads EPEVTQTPSHQVTQMGQEVILRCVPISNHLYFYWYRQILGQKVEFLVSFYNNEISEKSEIFDDQFSVERPDGSNFTLKIRSTKLEDSAMYFCASLPALGTSIEKLFFGSGTQLSVL.

CDR3 sequence reads: CASSQRDGYTF. As DNA, the CDR3 is TGTGCCAGCAGCCAGCGGGACGGCTACACCTTC. The chain couples TRBV7-8 to TRBJ1-2; D possibly corresponds to TRBD1 (5 bases). Germline loops: CDR1 SGHVS, CDR2 FQNEAQ. Trimming cost V 5 bases and J 8 bases, with 9 bases left between them. The CDR3 consists of 11 residues.

The chain employs TRBV19 and TRBJ1-5, with D possibly matching TRBD1 (5 bases). Trimming took 5 bases from V and 9 from J, leaving 14 bases between them. The CDR3 is 13 amino acids. Looked up from germline, CDR1 is LNHDA and CDR2 is SQIVND (reference sequence). The CDR3 here is CASSPGARGPQHF. CDR3 nucleotides: TGTGCCAGTAGTCCAGGCGCAAGGGGGCCCCAGCATTTT.

V is TRBV3-1 (or the pseudogene TRBV3-2) and J is TRBJ2-3; 11 bases align to TRBD2. J gave up 5 bases and V 2 bases, and 6 bases lay outside the gene matches. CDR3 length: 16 amino acids. The germline CDR1 and CDR2 sequences are LGHDT and YNNKEL (reference sequence). The CDR3 sequence: CASSQLAGGPGDTQYF. Written as DNA, the CDR3 is TGTGCCAGCAGCCAATTAGCGGGGGGGCCGGGAGATACGCAGTATTTT.

The rearrangement links TRBV6-1 to TRBJ1-2; no reliable D call. The CDR3 sequence is 10 residues long. V was shortened by 6 bases and J by 8 bases, with 7 bases between the two germline ends. Germline V gene sequence: CDR1 MNHNS, CDR2 SASEGT. The CDR3 DNA reads as TGTGCCAGCAGGGCGGAAGGCTACACCTTC. This translates into CASRAEGYTF.

The chain couples TRBV28 to TRBJ2-7, with TRBD1 identical over 10 bases. V trimming: 3 bases; J trimming: 7 bases; junction bases outside the gene matches: 9. Germline loops: CDR1 MDHEN, CDR2 SYDVKM. The CDR3 totals 15 residues. The CDR3: CASSFVGQGGNEQYF. The CDR3 bases are TGTGCCAGCAGTTTTGTAGGACAGGGGGGTAATGAGCAGTACTTC.

The rearrangement joins TRBV5-1 to TRBJ2-4; a weak D match, TRBD1 (6 bases). CDR1 and CDR2 from the germline V gene are SGHRS and YFSETQ. This CDR3 has 15 amino acids. V was trimmed by 2 bases and J by 8 bases, leaving 17 bases between them. Written as DNA, the CDR3 is TGCGCCAGCAGCTTTTTTAACAGGGTCCAAGACATTCAGTACTTC. Encoded protein: CASSFFNRVQDIQYF. Drawing the rest from reference TRBV5-1 and TRBJ2-4, the complete variable domain is KAGVTQTPRYLIKTRGQQVTLSCSPISGHRSVSWYQQTPGQGLQFLFEYFSETQRNKGNFPGRFSGRQFSNSRSEMNVSTLELGDSALYLCASSFFNRVQDIQYFGAGTRLSVL.

The V gene is TRBV7-6, the J gene TRBJ1-4; D is perhaps TRBD1 (5 bases). The CDR3 runs to 16 residues. CDR1 is SGHVS, CDR2 FNYEAQ, per germline. V lost 3 bases and J 7 bases, leaving 18 bases between the germline ends. Here the CDR3 DNA reads TGTGCCAGCAGCTTTGGGGTCTCGGGGGGTAGTGAAAAACTGTTTTTT. It is translated as CASSFGVSGGSEKLFF.

The chain carries TRBV28 and TRBJ2-7, with no clear D. Deletions cut 2 bases from V and 5 bases from J, with 13 bases between. CDR3 size: 14 residues. The germline V gene encodes CDR1 MDHEN and CDR2 SYDVKM. The CDR3 loop is CASSLGSSGHEQYF. CDR3 coding DNA: TGTGCCAGCAGTTTAGGTTCGTCAGGCCACGAGCAGTACTTC.